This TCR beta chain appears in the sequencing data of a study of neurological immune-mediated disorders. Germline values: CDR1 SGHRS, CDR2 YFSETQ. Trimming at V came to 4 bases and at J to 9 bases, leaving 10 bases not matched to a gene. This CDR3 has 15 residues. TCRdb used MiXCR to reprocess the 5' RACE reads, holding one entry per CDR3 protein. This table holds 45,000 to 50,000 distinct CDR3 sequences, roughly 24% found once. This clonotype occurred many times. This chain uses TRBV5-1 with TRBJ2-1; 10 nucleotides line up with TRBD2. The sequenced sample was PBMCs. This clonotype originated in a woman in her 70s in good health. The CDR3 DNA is TGCGCCAGCAGCGGGGGGGCTAGCGGGAGTTCTGAGCAGTTCTTC. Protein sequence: CASSGGASGSSEQFF.